What follows are 25 T cell receptor beta chains derived from one specimen sequenced in a study of T-cell reconstitution after alpha-beta-depleted transplantation in children. Preparation of the TCRbeta library was carried out with unique molecular identifiers. TCRdb reprocessed the PCR reads with MiXCR, giving one entry per CDR3 protein. Seen here are a few hundred thousand distinct CDR3 sequences, 11% observed once, and the top ten hold approximately 5%. The sequencing here drew on PBMCs from the stem cell graft donor, taken from the stem cell graft. These receptors were taken from a human donor who donated a stem cell graft to a child with acute myeloid leukemia.

The genes are TRBV6-1 and TRBJ2-3; 10 bases are shared with TRBD2. The CDR3 has 15 residues. CDR1 is MNHNS and CDR2 is SASEGT in the germline V gene. Trimming removed 8 bases from V and 2 bases from J; junction bases left unmatched: 7. CDR3 residues: CASGERGGNTDTQYF. The CDR3 nucleotides read TGTGCCAGCGGCGAGCGGGGGGGTAACACAGATACGCAGTATTTT.

This clonotype was recorded many times. CDR3 residues: CATSRDRGRGDEKLFF. In DNA, the CDR3 is TGTGCCACCAGCAGAGATCGAGGCAGGGGGGATGAAAAACTGTTTTTT. This chain uses TRBV15 with TRBJ1-4, with 7 bases fitting TRBD1. The CDR3 loop spans 16 amino acids. Trimming at V came to 0 bases and at J to 6 bases, leaving 7 bases not matched to a gene. The germline V gene has CDR1 LNHNV and CDR2 YYDKDF (reference sequence).

The CDR3 sequence: CSATLAGGPSFF. CDR3 in DNA: TGCAGTGCTACCCTAGCGGGAGGGCCGTCGTTCTTC. The chain has TRBV20-1 and TRBJ2-1, with 12 bases lining up with TRBD2. Germline CDR1 is DFQATT and CDR2 is SNEGSKA (reference sequence). The CDR3 is 12 residues long. After removal of 4 bases from V and 15 bases from J, the junction contained 7 bases not matched to a gene.

The V and J genes are TRBV12-3 or TRBV12-4 and TRBJ1-2; TRBD1 matches at 9 bases. After removal of 3 bases from V and 8 bases from J, the junction contained 7 bases not matched to a gene. This CDR3 comprises 14 residues. This chain's CDR3 is CASSFDRQGGGYTF. In nucleotides, the CDR3 is TGTGCCAGCAGTTTCGACCGACAGGGGGGGGGCTACACCTTC.

This clonotype was counted only a few times. This chain links TRBV7-9 with TRBJ2-1, with D perhaps matching TRBD2 (5 bases). The CDR3 is 16 residues long. V was pared by 5 bases and J by 0 bases, with 14 bases between. Germline V CDR1 and CDR2: SEHNR, FQNEAQ (reference sequence). DNA for the CDR3: TGTGCCAGCAGCCCTAGCTCGCCGGACTCCTACAATGAGCAGTTCTTC. Translated: CASSPSSPDSYNEQFF. The full variable domain, its missing parts supplied by reference TRBV7-9 and TRBJ2-1, is DTGVSQNPRHKITKRGQNVTFRCDPISEHNRLYWYRQTLGQGPEFLTYFQNEAQLEKSRLLSDRFSAERPKGSFSTLEIQRTEQGDSAMYLCASSPSSPDSYNEQFFGPGTRLTVL.

In this sample, this clonotype turned up many times. The gene calls are TRBV5-1 and TRBJ2-5; D unclear. CDR3 length equals 14 residues. CDR1 is SGHRS and CDR2 is YFSETQ in the germline V gene. V dropped 0 bases and J dropped 1 base, with 7 bases sitting between them. CDR3 amino acids: CASSLAPSQETQYF. CDR3 in DNA: TGCGCCAGCAGCTTGGCACCTAGCCAAGAGACCCAGTACTTC.

The rearrangement links TRBV20-1 to TRBJ2-1, with D unresolved. The CDR3 has 13 residues. V lost 4 bases and J lost 3, with 10 bases in between. CDR1 is DFQATT and CDR2 is SNEGSKA in the germline V gene (reference sequence). CDR3 region: CSANSPNYNEQFF. The CDR3 DNA reads as TGCAGTGCTAATTCCCCAAACTACAATGAGCAGTTCTTC.

This clonotype was seen only a few times. The CDR3 sequence: CASSVTSGGTNRYNEQFF. In DNA, the CDR3 is TGTGCCAGCAGCGTGACTAGCGGGGGGACAAACAGATACAATGAGCAGTTCTTC. J is TRBJ2-1 and V is TRBV7-6; the match to TRBD2 covers 13 bases. J was trimmed by 4 bases and V by 5 bases; bases with no gene match: 11. Germline values: CDR1 SGHVS, CDR2 FNYEAQ. The CDR3 length is 18 residues.

This clonotype was seen at least ten times. J is TRBJ1-4 and V is TRBV7-2, with 9 bases matching TRBD1. The CDR3 length is 14 residues. The V gene's germline CDR1 is SGHTA and CDR2 FQGNSA. V dropped 7 bases and J dropped 3; count of bases not matched to a gene: 3. The CDR3 reads CASMDRGANEKLFF. DNA for the CDR3: TGTGCCAGCATGGACAGGGGAGCTAATGAAAAACTGTTTTTT.

This clonotype was seen a handful of times. J is TRBJ2-3 and V is TRBV5-1; 9 bases align to TRBD2. With V trimmed by 2 bases and J by 2 bases, 6 bases remained unmatched. The CDR3 covers 16 residues. Germline V lookup: CDR1 SGHRS, CDR2 YFSETQ. CDR3 in DNA: TGCGCCAGCAGCTTCCCACTAGCGGGTGACACAGATACGCAGTATTTT. Protein sequence: CASSFPLAGDTDTQYF.

This clonotype was counted only a few times. This chain joins TRBV12-3 or TRBV12-4 and TRBJ2-4, with a tentative D call TRBD2 (6 bases). CDR3 length: 15 residues. Trimming took off 4 bases at V and 2 bases at J, with 12 bases between the two ends. The CDR3 nucleotides read TGTGCCAGCAGTTACCTCGGGGGTACCAAAAACATTCAGTACTTC. It codes for CASSYLGGTKNIQYF.

V is TRBV18 and J is TRBJ2-3; D may be TRBD1 or TRBD2 (5 bases each). The V end was cut by 1 base, the J end by 6 bases, with 14 bases between. In germline, CDR1 is KGHSH, CDR2 LQKENI. The CDR3 contains 15 residues. The CDR3 DNA is TGTGCCAGCTCACCACGGCAGGGACGGTCGGATACGCAGTATTTT. Amino acids: CASSPRQGRSDTQYF.

The V gene is TRBV4-3, the J gene TRBJ2-3; D might be TRBD2 (6 bases). The germline V gene encodes CDR1 LGHNA and CDR2 YSLEER. This CDR3 is 16 amino acids long. V gave up 0 bases and J gave up 6 bases, with 16 bases separating them. CDR3 region: CASSQEGGILIDTQYF. In DNA, the CDR3 is TGCGCCAGCAGCCAAGAGGGAGGTATTCTTATTGATACGCAGTATTTT.

This clonotype was detected only a few times. The chain uses TRBV25-1 and TRBJ2-7; 10 bases map to TRBD2. The CDR3 extends over 15 amino acids. Losses at the gene ends were 3 bases for V and 6 bases for J; bases not matched to a gene: 8. Germline V gives CDR1 MGHDK, CDR2 SYGVNS. The CDR3 bases are TGTGCCAGCAGTGATAGGGGGGCTAGCGGGAGCGAGCAGTACTTC. Protein product: CASSDRGASGSEQYF.

This clonotype was observed a few times. This chain connects TRBV5-1 to TRBJ2-1; 10 bases fit TRBD2. V was clipped by 4 bases and J by 9 bases; unmatched bases: 4. Germline V gene data show CDR1 as SGHRS and CDR2 as YFSETQ. The CDR3 has 13 amino acids. The CDR3 is CASSHGLAAEQFF. For the CDR3, the DNA is TGCGCCAGCAGCCACGGACTAGCGGCTGAGCAGTTCTTC.

Comment on this clonotype: One end of the junction varies from germline; a read error may be responsible. The chain is built from TRBV5-1 and TRBJ2-5; the match to TRBD2 covers 8 bases. Germline CDR1 reads SGHRS; CDR2 reads YFSETQ. There are 17 residues in the CDR3. CDR3 nucleotides: TGCACCAGCAGCTCCAGGCAAGCGGGAGTCCACCAAGAGACCCAGTACTTC. Its protein product is CTSSSRQAGVHQETQYF. Using reference TRBV5-1 and TRBJ2-5 for the parts outside the CDR3, the full variable domain is KAGVTQTPRYLIKTRGQQVTLSCSPISGHRSVSWYQQTPGQGLQFLFEYFSETQRNKGNFPGRFSGRQFSNSRSEMNVSTLELGDSALYLCTSSSRQAGVHQETQYFGPGTRLLVL.

V gene TRBV15 combines with J gene TRBJ1-1; 9 bases line up with TRBD1. Losses at the gene ends were 3 bases for V and 4 bases for J; bases not matched to a gene: 0. The CDR3 is 13 amino acids. Germline V gene sequence: CDR1 LNHNV, CDR2 YYDKDF (reference sequence). The CDR3 here is CATSRTGGTEAFF. The DNA of the CDR3 is TGTGCCACCAGCAGGACAGGGGGCACTGAAGCTTTCTTT.

This clonotype was seen a handful of times. The chain couples TRBV12-3 or TRBV12-4 to TRBJ1-5; D gene uncertain. V was trimmed by 8 bases and J by 6 bases, leaving 11 bases between them. This CDR3 spans 12 amino acids. As DNA, the CDR3 is TGTGCCAGCGCGAGTAACCTTCAGCCCCAGCATTTT. Translating gives CASASNLQPQHF.

This clonotype has more than one count but fewer than ten. V gene TRBV6-2 or TRBV6-3 combines with J gene TRBJ2-7, with TRBD1 as a possible D gene (6 bases). Trimming pared 5 bases from V and 7 bases from J, leaving 9 bases between. In germline, CDR1 is MNHEY, CDR2 SVGEGT. There are 11 residues in the CDR3. CDR3 nucleotide sequence: TGTGCCAGCAGTACTAGGGGGGAGCAGTACTTC. This gives the protein CASSTRGEQYF.

This clonotype was seen more than once but under ten times. The gene calls are TRBV27 and TRBJ2-1; 14 bases match TRBD2. The V gene's germline CDR1 is MNHEY and CDR2 SMNVEV (reference sequence). The CDR3 loop spans 16 amino acids. The junction had 3 bases not matched to a gene; V was cut back by 1 base and J by 7 bases. The DNA for the CDR3 is TGTGCCAGCAGTTTATTGACTAGCGGGAGGGTAAATGAGCAGTTCTTC. Its translation is CASSLLTSGRVNEQFF.

This clonotype occurred many times. The DNA of the CDR3 is TGTGCCAGCAGTTTAGAAGGGCAGCAAGAGACCCAGTACTTC. Translation: CASSLEGQQETQYF. The chain recombines TRBV12-3 or TRBV12-4 with TRBJ2-5, with no clear D. CDR3 size: 14 residues. Trimming removed 1 base at V and 2 bases at J, with 8 bases between.

J is TRBJ2-7 and V is TRBV11-2; D possibly corresponds to TRBD1 (5 bases). The germline CDR1 and CDR2 sequences are SGHAT and FQNNGV. The CDR3 is 14 residues long. The germline V and J ends were trimmed by 5 bases and 2 bases, with 13 bases remaining between them. In DNA, the CDR3 is TGTGCCAGCAGCCCTGGTGCAGGGCCCTACGAGCAGTACGTC. Amino acid sequence: CASSPGAGPYEQYV.

The V call is TRBV20-1, the J call TRBJ1-1; 7 nucleotides line up with TRBD1. The CDR3 is 13 amino acids. The V and J ends lost 5 bases and 5 bases, in that order; junction bases with no gene match: 8. CDR1 DFQATT and CDR2 SNEGSKA come from the germline V gene (reference sequence). The CDR3 nucleotides are TGCAGTGCTTATAGGGGGCGCGAGACTGAAGCTTTCTTT. Its protein product is CSAYRGRETEAFF.

In this sample, this clonotype turned up a few times. V usage is TRBV11-2 and J usage is TRBJ2-1; D is unclear. The CDR3 runs to 15 residues. The V and J ends lost 5 bases and 6 bases respectively, with 17 bases between them. The V gene's germline CDR1 is SGHAT and CDR2 FQNNGV. DNA of the CDR3: TGTGCCAGCAGCCCCCAAGTCCGTAGACTCAATGAGCAGTTCTTC. As protein: CASSPQVRRLNEQFF.

This clonotype has a handful of counts. The chain combines TRBV2 with TRBJ2-1, with TRBD1 matching 7 bases. Germline values: CDR1 SNHLY, CDR2 FYNNEI. The V segment lost 7 bases and the J segment 8 bases; nucleotides outside the gene matches: 2. The CDR3 length is 11 residues. This CDR3 reads CASKGADEQFF. The CDR3 DNA reads TGTGCCAGCAAGGGGGCGGATGAGCAGTTCTTC.